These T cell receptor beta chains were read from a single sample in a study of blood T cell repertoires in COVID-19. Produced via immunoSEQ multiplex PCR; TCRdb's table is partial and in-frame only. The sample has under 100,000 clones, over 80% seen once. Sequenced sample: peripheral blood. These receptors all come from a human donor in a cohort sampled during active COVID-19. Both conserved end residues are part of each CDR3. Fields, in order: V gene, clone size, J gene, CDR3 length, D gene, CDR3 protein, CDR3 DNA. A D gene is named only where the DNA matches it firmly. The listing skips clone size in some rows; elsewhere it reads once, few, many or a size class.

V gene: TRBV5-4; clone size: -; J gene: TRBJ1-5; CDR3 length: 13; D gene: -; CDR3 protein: CASSEGVAQPQHF; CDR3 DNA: TGTGCCAGCAGCGAGGGGGTGGCTCAGCCCCAGCATTTT
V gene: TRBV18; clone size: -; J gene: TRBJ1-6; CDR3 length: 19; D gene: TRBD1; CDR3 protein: CASSRYDTGGTTDNSPLHF; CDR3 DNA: TGTGCCAGCTCACGCTACGACACAGGGGGGACGACTGATAATTCACCCCTCCACTTT
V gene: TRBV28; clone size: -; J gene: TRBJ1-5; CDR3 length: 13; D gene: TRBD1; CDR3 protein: CASGTAFNQPQHF; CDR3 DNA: TGTGCCAGCGGGACAGCCTTCAATCAGCCCCAGCATTTT
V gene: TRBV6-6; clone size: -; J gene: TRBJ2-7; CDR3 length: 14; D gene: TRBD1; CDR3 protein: CASRSGTGVYEQYF; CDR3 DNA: TGTGCCAGCAGATCCGGGACAGGGGTCTACGAGCAGTACTTC
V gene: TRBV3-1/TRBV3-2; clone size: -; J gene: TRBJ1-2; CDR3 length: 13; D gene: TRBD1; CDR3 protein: CASSQGQDYGYTF; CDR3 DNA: TGTGCCAGCAGCCAGGGACAGGACTATGGCTACACCTTC
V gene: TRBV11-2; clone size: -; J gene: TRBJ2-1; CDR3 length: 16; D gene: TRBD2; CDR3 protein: CASSPPTSGSYNEQFF; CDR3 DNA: TGTGCCAGCAGCCCACCCACTAGCGGGAGTTACAATGAGCAGTTCTTC
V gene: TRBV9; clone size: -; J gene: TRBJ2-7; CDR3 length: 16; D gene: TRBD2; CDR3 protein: CASSVGTSGRAHEQYF; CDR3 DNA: TGTGCCAGCAGCGTCGGGACTAGCGGGAGGGCCCACGAGCAGTACTTC
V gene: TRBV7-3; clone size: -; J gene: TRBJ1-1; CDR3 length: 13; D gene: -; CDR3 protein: CASSLYGGTEAFF; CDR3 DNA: TGTGCCAGCAGCTTATACGGGGGAACTGAAGCTTTCTTT
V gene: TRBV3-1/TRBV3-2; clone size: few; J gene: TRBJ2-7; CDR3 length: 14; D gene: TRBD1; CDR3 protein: CASTWTGGSYEQYF; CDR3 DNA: TGTGCCAGCACATGGACAGGTGGCTCCTACGAGCAGTACTTC
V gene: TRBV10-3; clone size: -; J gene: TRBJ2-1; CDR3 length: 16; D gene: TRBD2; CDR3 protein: CAISEMSGSGGSEQFF; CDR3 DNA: TGTGCCATCAGTGAAATGAGCGGGAGCGGGGGGAGTGAGCAGTTCTTC
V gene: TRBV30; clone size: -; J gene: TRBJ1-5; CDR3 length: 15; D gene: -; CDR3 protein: CAWSYSRVGNQPQHF; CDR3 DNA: TGTGCCTGGAGTTACTCCAGGGTGGGCAATCAGCCCCAGCATTTT
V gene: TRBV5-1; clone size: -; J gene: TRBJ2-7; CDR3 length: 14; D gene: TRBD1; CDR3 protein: CASSPTGATYEQYF; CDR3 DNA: TGCGCCAGCAGTCCTACAGGGGCCACCTACGAGCAGTACTTC
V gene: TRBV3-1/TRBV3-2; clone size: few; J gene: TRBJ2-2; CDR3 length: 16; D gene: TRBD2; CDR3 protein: CASSQEIGLGSGELFF; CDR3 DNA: TGTGCCAGCAGCCAAGAAATAGGACTAGGTAGCGGGGAGCTGTTTTTT
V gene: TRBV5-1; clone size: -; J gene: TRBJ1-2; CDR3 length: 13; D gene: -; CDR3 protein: CASSIGGDYGYTF; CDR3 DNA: TGCGCCAGCAGTATCGGAGGAGACTATGGCTACACCTTC
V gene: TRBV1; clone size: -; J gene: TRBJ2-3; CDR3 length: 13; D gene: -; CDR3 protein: CTSSQDPGGSKYF; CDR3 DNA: TGCACCAGCAGCCAAGATCCCGGCGGGAGTAAGTATTTT
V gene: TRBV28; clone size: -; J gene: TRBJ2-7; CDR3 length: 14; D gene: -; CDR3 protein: CASSFSGDSTDQYF; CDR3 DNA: TGTGCCAGCAGTTTTTCGGGGGATTCTACGGATCAGTACTTC
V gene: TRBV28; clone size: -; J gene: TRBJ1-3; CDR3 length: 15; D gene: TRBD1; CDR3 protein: CASSRGQVSGNTIYF; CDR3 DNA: TGTGCCAGCAGTCGAGGACAGGTATCGGGAAACACCATATATTTT
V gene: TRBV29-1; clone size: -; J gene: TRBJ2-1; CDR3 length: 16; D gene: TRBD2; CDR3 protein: CSVGRGRAGVSNEQFF; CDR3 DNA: TGCAGCGTTGGCCGGGGGAGAGCGGGAGTTAGCAATGAGCAGTTCTTC
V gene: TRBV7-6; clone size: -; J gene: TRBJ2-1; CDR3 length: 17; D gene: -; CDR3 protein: CASSLESQDTLHYEQFF; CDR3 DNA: TGTGCCAGCAGCTTGGAGTCTCAGGACACACTACATTATGAGCAGTTCTTC
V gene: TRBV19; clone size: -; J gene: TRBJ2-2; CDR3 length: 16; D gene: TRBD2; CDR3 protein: CASSTRLAGAAGELFF; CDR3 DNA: TGTGCCAGTAGTACGAGACTAGCGGGGGCCGCCGGGGAGCTGTTTTTT
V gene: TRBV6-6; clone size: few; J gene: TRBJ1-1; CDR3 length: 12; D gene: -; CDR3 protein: CASSYPGNQAFF; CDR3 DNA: TGTGCCAGCAGTTACCCGGGGAACCAAGCTTTCTTT
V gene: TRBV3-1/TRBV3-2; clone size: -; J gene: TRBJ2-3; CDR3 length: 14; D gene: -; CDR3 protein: CASSPRDGVNTQYF; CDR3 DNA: TGTGCCAGCAGCCCCCGGGATGGTGTGAATACGCAGTATTTT
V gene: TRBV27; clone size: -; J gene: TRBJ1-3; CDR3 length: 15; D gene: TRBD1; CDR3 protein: CASSPHRGSGNTIYF; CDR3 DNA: TGTGCCAGCAGTCCTCACAGGGGTTCGGGAAACACCATATATTTT
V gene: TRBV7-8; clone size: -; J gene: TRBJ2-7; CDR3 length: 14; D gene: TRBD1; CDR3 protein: CASSLSTGTGHLCF; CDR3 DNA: TGTGCCAGCAGCTTATCCACCGGGACAGGGCACCTCTGCTTC
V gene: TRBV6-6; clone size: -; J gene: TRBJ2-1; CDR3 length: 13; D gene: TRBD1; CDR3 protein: CASTRTGGNEQFF; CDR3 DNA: TGTGCCAGCACCAGGACAGGGGGCAATGAGCAGTTCTTC
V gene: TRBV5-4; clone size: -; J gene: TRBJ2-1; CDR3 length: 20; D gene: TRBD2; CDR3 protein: CASSAGGTSGTLGPYNEQFF; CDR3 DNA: TGTGCCAGCAGCGCGGGGGGGACTAGCGGGACCCTTGGGCCCTACAATGAGCAGTTCTTC
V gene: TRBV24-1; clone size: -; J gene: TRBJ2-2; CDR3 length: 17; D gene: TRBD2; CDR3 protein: CATSDSSLAGLTGELFF; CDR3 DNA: TGTGCCACCAGTGACTCTTCACTAGCGGGACTCACCGGGGAGCTGTTTTTT
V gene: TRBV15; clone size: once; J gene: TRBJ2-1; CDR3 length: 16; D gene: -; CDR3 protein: CATSRDKTGRWNEQFF; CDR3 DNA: TGTGCCACCAGCAGAGATAAAACAGGGCGGTGGAATGAGCAGTTCTTC
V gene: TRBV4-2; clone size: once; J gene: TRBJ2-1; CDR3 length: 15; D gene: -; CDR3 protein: CASSQDKARRNEQFF; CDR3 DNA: TGTGCCAGCAGCCAAGATAAAGCTAGGCGTAATGAGCAGTTCTTC
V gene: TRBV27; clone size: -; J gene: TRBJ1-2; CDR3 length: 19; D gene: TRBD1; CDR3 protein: CASSLLPGQGAPFNYGYTF; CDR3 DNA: TGTGCCAGCAGTTTATTACCGGGACAGGGGGCTCCTTTCAACTATGGCTACACCTTC
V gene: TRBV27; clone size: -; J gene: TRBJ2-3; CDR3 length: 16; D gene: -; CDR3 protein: CASSSGKIRRGDTQYF; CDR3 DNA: TGTGCCAGCAGTTCCGGGAAAATACGGCGGGGTGATACGCAGTATTTT
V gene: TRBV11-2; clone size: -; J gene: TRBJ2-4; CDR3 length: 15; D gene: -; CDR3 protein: CASSSADRAKNIQYF; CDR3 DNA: TGTGCCAGCAGCTCAGCTGACAGGGCCAAAAACATTCAGTACTTC
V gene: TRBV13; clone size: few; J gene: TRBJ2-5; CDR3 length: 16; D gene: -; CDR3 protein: CASSLGGSGPQETQYF; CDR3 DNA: TGTGCCAGCAGCCTGGGGGGTAGCGGCCCACAAGAGACCCAGTACTTC
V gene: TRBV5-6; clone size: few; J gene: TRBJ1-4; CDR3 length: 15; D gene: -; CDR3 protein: CASSLYRLGYEKLFF; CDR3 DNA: TGTGCCAGCAGCCTGTACAGGTTGGGCTATGAAAAACTGTTTTTT
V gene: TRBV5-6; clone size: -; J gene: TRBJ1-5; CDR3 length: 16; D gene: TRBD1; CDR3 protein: CASSSRDSHSNQPQHF; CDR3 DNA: TGTGCCAGCAGCTCCCGGGACAGCCATAGCAATCAGCCCCAGCATTTT
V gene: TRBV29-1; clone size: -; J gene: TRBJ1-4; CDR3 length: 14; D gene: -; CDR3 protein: CSVEEGSLGEKLFF; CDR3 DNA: TGCAGCGTTGAGGAGGGCAGCCTTGGGGAAAAACTGTTTTTT
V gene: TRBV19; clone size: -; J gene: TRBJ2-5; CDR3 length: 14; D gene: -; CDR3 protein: CASRDNRVRETQYF; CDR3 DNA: TGTGCCAGTAGGGACAATCGGGTCCGGGAGACCCAGTACTTC
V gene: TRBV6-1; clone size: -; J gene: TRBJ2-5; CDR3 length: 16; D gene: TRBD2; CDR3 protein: CASSATSGRRGETQYF; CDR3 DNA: TGTGCCAGCAGTGCGACTAGCGGAAGGAGGGGAGAGACCCAGTACTTC
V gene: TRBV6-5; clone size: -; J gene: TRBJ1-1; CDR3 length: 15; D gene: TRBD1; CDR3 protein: CASTDRAGMNTEAFF; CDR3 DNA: TGTGCCAGCACCGACAGGGCCGGGATGAACACTGAAGCTTTCTTT
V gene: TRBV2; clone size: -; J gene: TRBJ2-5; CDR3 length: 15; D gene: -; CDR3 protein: CASGGAVSQGETQYF; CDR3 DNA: TGTGCCAGCGGGGGGGCGGTATCCCAAGGAGAGACCCAGTACTTC
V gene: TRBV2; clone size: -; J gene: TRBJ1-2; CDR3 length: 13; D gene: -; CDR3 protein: CASTHPGDYGYTF; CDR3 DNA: TGTGCCAGCACTCACCCAGGGGACTATGGCTACACCTTC
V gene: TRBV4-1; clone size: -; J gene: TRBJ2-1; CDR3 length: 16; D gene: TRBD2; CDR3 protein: CASSQHGLADYNEQFF; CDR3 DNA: TGCGCCAGCAGCCAACACGGACTAGCAGACTACAATGAGCAGTTCTTC
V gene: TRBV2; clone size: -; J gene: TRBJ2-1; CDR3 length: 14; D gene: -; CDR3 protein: CASRPGTSYNEQFF; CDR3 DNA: TGTGCCAGCAGGCCTGGGACTTCTTACAATGAGCAGTTCTTC
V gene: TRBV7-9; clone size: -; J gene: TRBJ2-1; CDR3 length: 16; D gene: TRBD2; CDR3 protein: CASSSPQGLAGHEQFF; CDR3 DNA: TGTGCCAGCAGCTCCCCCCAGGGACTAGCGGGACATGAGCAGTTCTTC
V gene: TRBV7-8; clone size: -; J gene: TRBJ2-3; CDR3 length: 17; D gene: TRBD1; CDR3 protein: CASSQIARDRDTDTQYF; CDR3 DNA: TGTGCCAGCAGCCAAATTGCACGGGACAGAGACACAGATACGCAGTATTTT
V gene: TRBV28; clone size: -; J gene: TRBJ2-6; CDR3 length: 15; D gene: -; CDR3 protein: CASSLIGSGANVLTF; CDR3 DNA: TGTGCCAGCAGTTTAATCGGGTCTGGGGCCAACGTCCTGACTTTC
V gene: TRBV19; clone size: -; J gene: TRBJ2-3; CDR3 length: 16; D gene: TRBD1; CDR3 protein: CASSSPGTGGGDTQYF; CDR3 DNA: TGTGCCAGTAGTTCCCCCGGGACAGGAGGAGGTGATACGCAGTATTTT
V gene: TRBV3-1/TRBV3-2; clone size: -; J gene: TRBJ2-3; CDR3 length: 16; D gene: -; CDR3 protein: CASSPRRGRGTDTQYF; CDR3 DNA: TGTGCCAGCAGCCCTCGGAGGGGTCGGGGCACAGATACGCAGTATTTT
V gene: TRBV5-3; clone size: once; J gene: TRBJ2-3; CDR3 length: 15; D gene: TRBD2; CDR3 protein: CAPVGLAVSTDTQYF; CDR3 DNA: TGTGCCCCAGTGGGTCTAGCGGTAAGCACAGATACGCAGTATTTT
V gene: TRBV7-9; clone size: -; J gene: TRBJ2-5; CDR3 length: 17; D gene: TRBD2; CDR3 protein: CASTLGAGSGGQETQYF; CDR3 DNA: TGTGCCAGCACTCTAGGGGCCGGGTCCGGGGGGCAAGAGACCCAGTACTTC
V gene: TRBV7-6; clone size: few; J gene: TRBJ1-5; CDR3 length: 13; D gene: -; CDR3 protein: CASSSRGDQPQHF; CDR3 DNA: TGTGCCAGCAGCTCCAGAGGAGATCAGCCCCAGCATTTT
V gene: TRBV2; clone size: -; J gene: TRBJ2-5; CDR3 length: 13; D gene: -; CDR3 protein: CASIYGLQETQYF; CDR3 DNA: TGTGCCAGCATTTATGGGCTACAAGAGACCCAGTACTTC
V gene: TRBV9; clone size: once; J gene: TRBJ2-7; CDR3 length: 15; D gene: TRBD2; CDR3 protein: CASSEGTSGDYEQYF; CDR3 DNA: TGTGCCAGCAGCGAGGGGACTAGCGGGGACTACGAGCAGTACTTC
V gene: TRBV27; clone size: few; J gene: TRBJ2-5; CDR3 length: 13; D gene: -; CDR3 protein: CASSLQAFGTQYF; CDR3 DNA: TGTGCCAGCAGTTTACAGGCTTTTGGGACCCAGTACTTC